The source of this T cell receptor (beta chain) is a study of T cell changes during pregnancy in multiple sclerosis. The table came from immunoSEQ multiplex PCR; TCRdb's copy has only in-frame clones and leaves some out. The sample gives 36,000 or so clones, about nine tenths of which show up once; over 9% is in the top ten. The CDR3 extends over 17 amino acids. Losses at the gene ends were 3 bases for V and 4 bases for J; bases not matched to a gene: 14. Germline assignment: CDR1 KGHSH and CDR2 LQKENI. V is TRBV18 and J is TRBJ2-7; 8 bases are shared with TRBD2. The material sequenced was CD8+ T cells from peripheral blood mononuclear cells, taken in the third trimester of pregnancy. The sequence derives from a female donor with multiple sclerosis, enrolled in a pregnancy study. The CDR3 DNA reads TGTGCCAGCTCACCGCCGACTAGCGCAATAGCCCAGTACGAGCAGTACTTC. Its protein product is CASSPPTSAIAQYEQYF.